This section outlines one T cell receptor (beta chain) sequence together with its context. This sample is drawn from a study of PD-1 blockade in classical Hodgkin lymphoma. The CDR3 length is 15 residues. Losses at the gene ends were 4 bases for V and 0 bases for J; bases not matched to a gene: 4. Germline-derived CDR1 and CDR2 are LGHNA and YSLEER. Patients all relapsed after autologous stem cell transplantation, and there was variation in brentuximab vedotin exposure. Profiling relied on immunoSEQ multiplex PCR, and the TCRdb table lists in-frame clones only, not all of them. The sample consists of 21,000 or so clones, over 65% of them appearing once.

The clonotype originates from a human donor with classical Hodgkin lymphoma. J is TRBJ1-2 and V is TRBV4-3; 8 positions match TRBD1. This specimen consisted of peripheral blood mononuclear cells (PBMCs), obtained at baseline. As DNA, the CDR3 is TGCGCCAGCAGCCCGACAGGGGCCACTAACTATGGCTACACCTTC. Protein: CASSPTGATNYGYTF.